These 2 T cell receptor beta chains share one sample of origin, sequenced in a study of cytomegalovirus exposure and HLA in healthy donors. 60 Vbeta and 13 Jbeta primers were used in PCR. TCRdb's copy holds only in-frame clones and misses some; the assay was immunoSEQ multiplex PCR. This table holds 140,000 to 150,000 clones, around 75% found once. The specimen was PBMCs. The receptor source for this set is a young woman in good health and CMV-seronegative.

The chain couples TRBV18 to TRBJ2-5; 14 bases line up with TRBD2. V was clipped by 3 bases and J by 5 bases; unmatched bases: 5. The CDR3 sequence is 16 residues long. CDR1 and CDR2 (germline): KGHSH, LQKENI. The CDR3 DNA follows: TGTGCCAGCTCACCTCGGACTAGCGGGGGGCAGGAGACCCAGTACTTC. Translated, it gives CASSPRTSGGQETQYF.

The J gene is TRBJ2-2, the V gene TRBV27; maybe TRBD2 (5 bases). This CDR3 spans 15 amino acids. V was clipped by 4 bases and J by 5 bases, with 14 bases between them. Germline V gene sequence: CDR1 MNHEY, CDR2 SMNVEV (reference sequence). The CDR3 loop is CASSSPLAPTGELFF. The CDR3 nucleotides read TGTGCCAGCAGTTCTCCCCTAGCACCGACCGGGGAGCTGTTTTTT.